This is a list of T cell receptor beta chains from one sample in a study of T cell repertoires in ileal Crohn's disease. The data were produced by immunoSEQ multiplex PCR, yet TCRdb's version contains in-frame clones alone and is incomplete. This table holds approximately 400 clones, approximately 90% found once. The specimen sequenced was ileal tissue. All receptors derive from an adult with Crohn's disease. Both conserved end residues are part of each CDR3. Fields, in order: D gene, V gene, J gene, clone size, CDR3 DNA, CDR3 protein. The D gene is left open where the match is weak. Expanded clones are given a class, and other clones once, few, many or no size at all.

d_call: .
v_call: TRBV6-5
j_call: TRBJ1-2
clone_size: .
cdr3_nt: TGTGCCAGCAGTTACTCGCATCACGAGAACTATGGCTACACCTTC
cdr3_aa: CASSYSHHENYGYTF

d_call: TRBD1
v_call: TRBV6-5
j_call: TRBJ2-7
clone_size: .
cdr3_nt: TGTGCCAGCAGTTACTCGGACAGGGGGTTGAGTGAGCAGTACTTC
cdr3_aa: CASSYSDRGLSEQYF

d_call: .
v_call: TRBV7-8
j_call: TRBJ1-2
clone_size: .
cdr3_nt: TGTGCCAGCAGCTCGCGGGCGGGGAGCCATGGCTACACCTTC
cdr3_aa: CASSSRAGSHGYTF

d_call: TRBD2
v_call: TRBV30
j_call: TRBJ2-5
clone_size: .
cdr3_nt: TGTGCCTGGAGTGTGTCTAGCGGGGGGGAACAAGAGACCCAGTACTTC
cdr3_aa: CAWSVSSGGEQETQYF

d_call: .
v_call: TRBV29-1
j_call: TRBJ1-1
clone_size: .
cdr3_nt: TGCAGCGTTGAAAGTCCCCCCGGGGTGGGGTTCTTT
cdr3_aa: CSVESPPGVGFF

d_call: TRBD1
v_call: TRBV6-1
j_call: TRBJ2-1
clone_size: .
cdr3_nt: TGTGCCAGCAGTGAAGAGACAGGGGGCTCGAATGAGCAGTTCTTC
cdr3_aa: CASSEETGGSNEQFF

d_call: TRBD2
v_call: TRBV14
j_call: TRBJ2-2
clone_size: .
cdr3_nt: TGTGCCAGCAGCCTCGGACTAGCGGGGTTCACCGGGGAGCTGTTTTTT
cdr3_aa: CASSLGLAGFTGELFF

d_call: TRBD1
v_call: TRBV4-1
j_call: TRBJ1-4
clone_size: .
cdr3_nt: TGCGCCAGCAGCCCCGCCGGGACAGTAACTAATGAAAAACTGTTTTTT
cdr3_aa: CASSPAGTVTNEKLFF

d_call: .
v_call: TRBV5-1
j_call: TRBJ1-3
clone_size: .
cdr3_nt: TGCGCCAGCAGCTTGGGGACTAGCGGCAACACCATATATTTT
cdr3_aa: CASSLGTSGNTIYF

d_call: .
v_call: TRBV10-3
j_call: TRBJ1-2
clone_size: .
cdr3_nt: TGTGCCATCATAGCCAGTTCTCTGGGTAACTATGGCTACACCTTC
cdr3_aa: CAIIASSLGNYGYTF

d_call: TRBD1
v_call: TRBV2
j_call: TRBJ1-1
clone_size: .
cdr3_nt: TGTGCCAGCAGTAAAGGACAGGGATACACTGAAGCTTTCTTT
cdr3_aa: CASSKGQGYTEAFF

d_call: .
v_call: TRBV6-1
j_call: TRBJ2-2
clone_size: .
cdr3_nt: TGTGCCAGCGGGTTGGATCAAAGCGGGGAGCTGTTTTTT
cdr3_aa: CASGLDQSGELFF

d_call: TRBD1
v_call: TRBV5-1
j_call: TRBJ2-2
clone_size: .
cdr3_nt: TGCGCCAGCGCTGAGGGGGCCGGGTCGAACACCGGGGAGCTGTTTTTT
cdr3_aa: CASAEGAGSNTGELFF

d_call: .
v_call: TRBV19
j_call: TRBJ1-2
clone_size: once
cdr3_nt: TGTGCCAGTAGTATGCGCCAGGGTGGAGGCTACACCTTC
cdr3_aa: CASSMRQGGGYTF

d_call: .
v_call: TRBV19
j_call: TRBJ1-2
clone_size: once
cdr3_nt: TGTGCCAGTAGTATGGTAGACGGTGGGGGCTACACCTTC
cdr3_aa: CASSMVDGGGYTF

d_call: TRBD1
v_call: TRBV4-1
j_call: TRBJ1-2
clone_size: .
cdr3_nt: TGCGCCAGCAGCTCCCGGACAGGGAGCTATGGCTACACCTTC
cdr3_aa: CASSSRTGSYGYTF

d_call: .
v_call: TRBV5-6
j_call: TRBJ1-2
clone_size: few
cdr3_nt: TGTGCCAGCAGCGTAGGGGGGCAGCATGGCTACACCTTC
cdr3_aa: CASSVGGQHGYTF

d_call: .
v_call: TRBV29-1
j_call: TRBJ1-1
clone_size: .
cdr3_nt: TGCAGCGTTGTTGGGGTGGAAGCTTTCTTT
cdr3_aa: CSVVGVEAFF

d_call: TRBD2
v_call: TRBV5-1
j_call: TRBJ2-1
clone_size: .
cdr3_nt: TGCGCCAGCAGCTTGGGGTGGACTAGCGATGAGCAGTTCTTC
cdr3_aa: CASSLGWTSDEQFF

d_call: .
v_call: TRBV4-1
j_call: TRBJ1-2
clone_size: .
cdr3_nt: TGCGCCAGCAGCCCGGGTATGAGCTATGGCTACACCTTC
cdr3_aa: CASSPGMSYGYTF

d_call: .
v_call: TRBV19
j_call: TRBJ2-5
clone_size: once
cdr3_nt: TGTGCCAGTAGTTCAGGGGGGGGCCGGGAGACCCAGTACTTC
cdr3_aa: CASSSGGGRETQYF

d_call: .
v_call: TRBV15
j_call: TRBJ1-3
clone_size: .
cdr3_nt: TGTGCCACCAGCAGAGATCTTGGGGCCAGGGGTGAAAACACCATATATTTT
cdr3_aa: CATSRDLGARGENTIYF

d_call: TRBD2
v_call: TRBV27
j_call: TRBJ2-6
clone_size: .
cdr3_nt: TGTGCCAGCAGTCCCTGGACTAGCTCTGGGGCCAACGTCCTGACTTTC
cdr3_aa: CASSPWTSSGANVLTF

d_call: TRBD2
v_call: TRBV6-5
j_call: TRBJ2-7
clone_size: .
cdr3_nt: TGTGCCAGCACCCCTCGGGCTAGCGGGGCCTACGAGCAGTACTTC
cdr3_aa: CASTPRASGAYEQYF

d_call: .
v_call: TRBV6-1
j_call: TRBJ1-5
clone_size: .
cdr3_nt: TGTGCCAGCAGTCGAGGGGGTAGTCGGAATCAGCCCCAGCATTTT
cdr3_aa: CASSRGGSRNQPQHF

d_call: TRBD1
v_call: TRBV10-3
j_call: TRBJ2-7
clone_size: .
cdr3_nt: TGTGCCATCGGGGACAGGGGAGACTCCTACGAGCAGTACTTC
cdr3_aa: CAIGDRGDSYEQYF

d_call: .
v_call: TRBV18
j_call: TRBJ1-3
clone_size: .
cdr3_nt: TGTGCCAGCTCGCACAGCGGTTCCTCTGGAAACACCATATATTTT
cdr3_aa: CASSHSGSSGNTIYF

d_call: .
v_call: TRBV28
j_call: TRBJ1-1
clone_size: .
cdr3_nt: TGTGCCAGCAGTTTATGGTCAGAGAACACTGAAGCTTTCTTT
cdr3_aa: CASSLWSENTEAFF

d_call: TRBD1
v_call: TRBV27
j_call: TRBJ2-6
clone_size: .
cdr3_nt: TGTGCCAGCAGTGGGGGACAGTTTAAATCTGGGGCCAACGTCCTGACTTTC
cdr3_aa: CASSGGQFKSGANVLTF

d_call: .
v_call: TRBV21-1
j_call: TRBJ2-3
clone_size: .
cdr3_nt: TGTGCCAGCAGCAATGGGGGCACAGATACGCAGTATTTT
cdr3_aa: CASSNGGTDTQYF

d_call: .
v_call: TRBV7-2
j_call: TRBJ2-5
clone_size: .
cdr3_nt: TGTGCCAGCAGCCCCCCATTGCTCGAGACCCAGTACTTC
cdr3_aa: CASSPPLLETQYF

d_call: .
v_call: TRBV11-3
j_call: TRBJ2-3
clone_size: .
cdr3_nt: TGTGCCAGCAGCCTATCGGGACGGTTTCCGCAGTATTTT
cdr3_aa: CASSLSGRFPQYF

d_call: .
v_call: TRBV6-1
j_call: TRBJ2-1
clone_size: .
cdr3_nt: TGTGCCAGCGGGAGCTTCTACAATGAGCAGTTCTTC
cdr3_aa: CASGSFYNEQFF

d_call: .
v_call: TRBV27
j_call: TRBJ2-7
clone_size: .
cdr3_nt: TGTGCCATAGGGGACGGGCTCGAGCAGTACTTC
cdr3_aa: CAIGDGLEQYF

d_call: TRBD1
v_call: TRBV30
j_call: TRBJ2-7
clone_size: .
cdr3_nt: TGTGCCTGGAGTGTAGGGACAGGAGGGTGGGAGCAGTACTTC
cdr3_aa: CAWSVGTGGWEQYF

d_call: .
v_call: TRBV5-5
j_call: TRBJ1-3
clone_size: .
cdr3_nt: TGTGCCAGCAGCTTGTTAGGGGGTGGAAACACCATATATTTT
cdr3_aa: CASSLLGGGNTIYF

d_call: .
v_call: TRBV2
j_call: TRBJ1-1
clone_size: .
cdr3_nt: TGTGCCAGCAGTCTACAGTTGAACACTGAAGCTTTCTTT
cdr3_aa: CASSLQLNTEAFF

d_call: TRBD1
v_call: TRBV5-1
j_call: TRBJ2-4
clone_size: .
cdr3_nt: TGCGCCAGCAGCCCGCACAAAGGGGGCCAAAACATTCAGTACTTC
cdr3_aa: CASSPHKGGQNIQYF

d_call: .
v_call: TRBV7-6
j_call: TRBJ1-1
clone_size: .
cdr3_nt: TGTGCCAGCAGTGAAACTAGTGGACACTCTGTCGACACTGAAGCTTTCTTT
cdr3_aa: CASSETSGHSVDTEAFF

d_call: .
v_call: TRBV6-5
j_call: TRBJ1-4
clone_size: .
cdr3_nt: TGTGCCAGCAGTTACATCAGAAATGAAAAACTGTTTTTT
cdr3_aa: CASSYIRNEKLFF

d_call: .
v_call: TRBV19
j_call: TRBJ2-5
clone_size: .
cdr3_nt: TGTGCCAGTAGTAATCAGAGAGTAGGCACCGGGGCTTTCCAAGAGACCCAGTACTTC
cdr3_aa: CASSNQRVGTGAFQETQYF

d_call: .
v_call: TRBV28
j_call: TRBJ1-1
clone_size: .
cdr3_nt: TGTGCCAGCAGCCCCCCAGTGCGGAACACTGAAGCTTTCTTT
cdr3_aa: CASSPPVRNTEAFF

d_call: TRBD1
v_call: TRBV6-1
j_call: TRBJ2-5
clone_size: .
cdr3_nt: TGTGCCACCGGGACAGGAGGAGAGACCCAGTACTTC
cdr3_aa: CATGTGGETQYF

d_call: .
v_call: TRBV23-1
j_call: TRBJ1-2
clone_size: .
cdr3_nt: TGCGCCAGCAGTCAACCCGGGCCCACGGGGGATGGCTACACCTTC
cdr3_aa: CASSQPGPTGDGYTF

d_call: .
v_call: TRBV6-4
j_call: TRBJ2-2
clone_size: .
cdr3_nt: TGTGCCAGCAGTGAGCGGGACACCGGGGAGCTGTTTTTT
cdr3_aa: CASSERDTGELFF

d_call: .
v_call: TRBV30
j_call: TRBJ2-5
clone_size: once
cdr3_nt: TGTGCCTGTCGTCGTGTCGGTGGGGAAGAGACCCAGTACTTC
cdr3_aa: CACRRVGGEETQYF